The source of this TCR beta chain is a study of CD8+CD57+ T cells in acquired aplastic anemia. Across the whole study: Sorted CD4+ and CD8+ cell DNA averaged around 3 ug. Where healthy donors were concerned, CD4+ cells averaged approximately 9.9 million reads.

TCR beta VDJ and CDR3 were profiled, and genomic DNA was the template. From the reads, TCRdb called clonotypes with MiXCR, one entry per CDR3 protein. The sample carries roughly 180,000 distinct CDR3 sequences, under 55% recorded once. In regard to this clonotype: No antigen is known for it.

Study-wide results and caveats: Significant differences in CD8+ Simpson's diversity were not observed between patients and controls.

The junction had 9 bases not matched to a gene; V was cut back by 3 bases and J by 4 bases. The CDR3 length is 18 residues. Germline CDR1 is KGHDR and CDR2 is SFDVKD. V is TRBV24-1 and J is TRBJ2-6, with 9 bases matching TRBD1. The sequencing input was sorted CD4+, CD8+, or CD8+CD57+ T cells (not recorded which) from PBMCs. The sequence came from a human donor in good health. CDR3 amino acids: CATSDPPGQGMGANVLTF. In nucleotides, the CDR3 is TGTGCCACCAGTGATCCTCCGGGACAGGGTATGGGGGCCAACGTCCTGACTTTC.